The sequence of this TCR beta chain was determined in a study of blood T cell repertoires in COVID-19. TCRdb keeps only in-frame clones here, not all; method: immunoSEQ multiplex PCR. Of a few hundred thousand clones listed, 84% are singletons. Germline values: CDR1 SGDLS, CDR2 YYNGEE. Trimming took 6 bases from V and 2 from J, leaving 11 bases between them. CDR3 length equals 13 residues. The chain recombines TRBV9 with TRBJ1-2, with D tentatively TRBD1 (5 bases). What was sequenced was peripheral blood. The receptor was isolated from a woman in her thirties or forties who had recovered from COVID-19. CDR3 DNA: TGTGCCAGCACCCCAGGGTCGAACTATGGCTACACCTTC. Translating it yields CASTPGSNYGYTF.